The present T cell receptor beta chain was sequenced within a study of cytomegalovirus exposure and HLA in healthy donors. This clone was counted only a few times. The J segment lost 4 bases and the V segment lost 5 bases, leaving 18 bases of the junction unmatched. The CDR3 is 18 residues long. Looked up from germline, CDR1 is SGHAT and CDR2 is FQNNGV. This PCR relied on a set of 60 Vbeta primers and 13 Jbeta primers. Only in-frame clones appear in the TCRdb table, and some are missing; sequencing was by immunoSEQ multiplex PCR. In the table there are roughly 99,000 clones, approximately 79% of which are singletons.

The source material was PBMCs. The chain combines TRBV11-2 with TRBJ2-5; 8 positions match TRBD2. This receptor was taken from a woman in her forties in good health and CMV-seropositive. In nucleotides, the CDR3 is TGTGCCAGCAGCATTGACTTTTATAGCGGGGTTTGGCGAGAGACCCAGTACTTC. Encoded protein: CASSIDFYSGVWRETQYF.